The 3 T cell receptor beta chains in this list originate from one sample, sequenced in a study of blood T cell repertoires in COVID-19. Data came from immunoSEQ multiplex PCR; TCRdb stores just in-frame clones and leaves some out. Here the sample spans 85,000 to 110,000 clones, roughly 85% being singletons. The sequencing sample was made of peripheral blood. The receptors stem from a man aged 50 to 60 in a cohort sampled during active COVID-19.

This clone has only a few counts. V usage is TRBV4-2 and J usage is TRBJ2-3; D might be TRBD2 (7 bases). V was pared by 0 bases and J by 0 bases, with 19 bases between. The CDR3 runs 19 residues. CDR1 is LGHNA and CDR2 is YNFKEQ in the germline V gene. The CDR3 sequence: CASSQDRGGGGSSTDTQYF. CDR3 nucleotides: TGTGCCAGCAGCCAAGATCGTGGGGGGGGCGGGTCTAGCACAGATACGCAGTATTTT.

The chain joins TRBV6-2 or TRBV6-3 to TRBJ1-5; tentative D call: TRBD1 (5 bases). Germline CDR1 is MNHEY and CDR2 is SVGEGT. V lost 6 bases and J lost 4, with 16 bases in between. The CDR3 is 15 amino acids. This CDR3 is CASSRSSGGNQPQHF. The CDR3 DNA reads TGTGCCAGCAGCCGGTCGAGCGGGGGGAATCAGCCCCAGCATTTT.

The chain uses TRBV6-5 and TRBJ1-2; 10 bases agree with TRBD1. The J segment lost 4 bases and the V segment lost 10 bases, leaving 3 bases of the junction unmatched. Germline values: CDR1 MNHEY, CDR2 SVGAGI. The CDR3 runs 12 residues. CDR3 nucleotide sequence: TGTGCCACGACAGGGGGCTCCTATGGCTACACCTTC. Translating gives CATTGGSYGYTF.